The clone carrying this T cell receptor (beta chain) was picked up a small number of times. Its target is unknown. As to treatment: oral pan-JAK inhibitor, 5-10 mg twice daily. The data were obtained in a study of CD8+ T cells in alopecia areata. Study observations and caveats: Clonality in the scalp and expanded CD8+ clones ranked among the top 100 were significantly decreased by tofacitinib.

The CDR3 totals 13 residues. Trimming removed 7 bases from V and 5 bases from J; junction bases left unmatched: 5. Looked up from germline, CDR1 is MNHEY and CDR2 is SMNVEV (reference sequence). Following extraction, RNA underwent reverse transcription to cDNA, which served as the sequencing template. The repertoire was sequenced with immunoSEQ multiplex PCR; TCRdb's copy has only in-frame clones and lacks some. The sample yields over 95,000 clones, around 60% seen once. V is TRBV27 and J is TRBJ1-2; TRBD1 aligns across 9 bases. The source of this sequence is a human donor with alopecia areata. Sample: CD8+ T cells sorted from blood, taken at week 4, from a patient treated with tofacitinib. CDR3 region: CASTPGQGYGYTF. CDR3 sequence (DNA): TGTGCCAGCACCCCAGGACAGGGGTATGGCTACACCTTC.